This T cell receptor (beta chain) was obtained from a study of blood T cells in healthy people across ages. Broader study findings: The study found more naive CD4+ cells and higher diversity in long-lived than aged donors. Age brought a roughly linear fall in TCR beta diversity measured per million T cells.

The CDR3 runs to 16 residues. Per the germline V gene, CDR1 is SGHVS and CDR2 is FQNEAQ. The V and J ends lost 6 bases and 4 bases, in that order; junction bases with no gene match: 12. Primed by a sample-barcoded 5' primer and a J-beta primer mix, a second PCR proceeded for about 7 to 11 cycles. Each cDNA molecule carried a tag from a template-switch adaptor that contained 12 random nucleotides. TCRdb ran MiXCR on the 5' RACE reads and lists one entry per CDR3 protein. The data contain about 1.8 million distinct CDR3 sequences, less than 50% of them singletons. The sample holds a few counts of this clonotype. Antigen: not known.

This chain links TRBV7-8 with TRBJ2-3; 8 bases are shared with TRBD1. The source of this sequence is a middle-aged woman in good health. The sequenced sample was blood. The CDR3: CASRRGGQGTPDTQYF. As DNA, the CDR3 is TGTGCCAGCAGACGGGGAGGACAGGGCACCCCAGATACGCAGTATTTT.